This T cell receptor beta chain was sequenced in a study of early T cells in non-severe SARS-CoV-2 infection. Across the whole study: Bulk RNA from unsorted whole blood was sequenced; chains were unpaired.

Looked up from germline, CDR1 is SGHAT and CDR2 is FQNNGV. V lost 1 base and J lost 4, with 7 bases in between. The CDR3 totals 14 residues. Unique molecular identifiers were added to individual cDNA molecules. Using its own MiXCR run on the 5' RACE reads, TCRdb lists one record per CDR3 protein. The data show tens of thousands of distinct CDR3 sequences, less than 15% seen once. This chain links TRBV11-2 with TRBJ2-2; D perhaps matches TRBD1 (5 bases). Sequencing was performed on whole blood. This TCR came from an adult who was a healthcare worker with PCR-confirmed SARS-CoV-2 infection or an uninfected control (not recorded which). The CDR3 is CASSLARATGELFF. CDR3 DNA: TGTGCCAGCAGCTTAGCCAGGGCCACCGGGGAGCTGTTTTTT. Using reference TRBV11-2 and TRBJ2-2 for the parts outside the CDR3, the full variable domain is EAGVAQSPRYKIIEKRQSVAFWCNPISGHATLYWYQQILGQGPKLLIQFQNNGVVDDSQLPKDRFSAERLKGVDSTLKIQPAKLEDSAVYLCASSLARATGELFFGEGSRLTVL.